This T cell receptor (beta chain) is from a study of regulatory T cells in long-lasting Graves disease. V lost 4 bases to trimming and J lost 4 bases; unmatched junction nucleotides: 6. This CDR3 is built from 15 residues. The germline CDR1 and CDR2 sequences are MDHEN and SYDVKM. Specified time point: newly diagnosed GD, antithyroid drugs for less than 3 months. Preparation of the TCR library used RNA extracted from PBMCs. This clonotype showed up many times. Building the TCR beta libraries relied on iRepertoire HTBI primers, and CDR3 regions underwent Arm-PCR. TCRdb fed the multiplex PCR reads into MiXCR, producing one record per CDR3 protein. The repertoire has some 600,000 distinct CDR3 sequences, about 15% of them found once; the top ten carry about 11%. In addition, the sample was reused for a study of T cells in Graves' hyperthyroidism and ophthalmopathy.

The clonotype comes from a man between 18 and 35 years old with Graves disease. This material consisted of peripheral blood mononuclear cells (PBMCs), taken at new diagnosis, from a patient treated with antithyroid drugs. The V gene is TRBV28, the J gene TRBJ2-5; 10 nucleotides agree with TRBD2. The CDR3 is CASSSASGSRETQYF. The CDR3 DNA sequence: TGTGCCAGCAGTTCGGCTAGCGGGAGTAGAGAGACCCAGTACTTC. Full variable domain (missing parts from reference TRBV28 and TRBJ2-5): DVKVTQSSRYLVKRTGEKVFLECVQDMDHENMFWYRQDPGLGLRLIYFSYDVKMKEKGDIPEGYSVSREKKERFSLILESASTNQTSMYLCASSSASGSRETQYFGPGTRLLVL.